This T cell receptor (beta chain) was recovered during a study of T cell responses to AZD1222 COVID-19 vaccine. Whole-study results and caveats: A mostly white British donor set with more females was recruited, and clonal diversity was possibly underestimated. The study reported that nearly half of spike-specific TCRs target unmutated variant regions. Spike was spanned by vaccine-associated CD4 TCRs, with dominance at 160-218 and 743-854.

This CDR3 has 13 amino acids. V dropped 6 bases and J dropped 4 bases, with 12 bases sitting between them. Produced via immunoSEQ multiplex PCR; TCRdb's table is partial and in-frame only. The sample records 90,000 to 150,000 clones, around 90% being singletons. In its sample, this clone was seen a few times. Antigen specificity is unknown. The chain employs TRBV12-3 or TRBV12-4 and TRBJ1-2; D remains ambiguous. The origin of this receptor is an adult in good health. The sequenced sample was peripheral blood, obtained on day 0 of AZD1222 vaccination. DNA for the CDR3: TGTGCCAGCAGGTCCGACCTACCCTATGGCTACACCTTC. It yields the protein CASRSDLPYGYTF.